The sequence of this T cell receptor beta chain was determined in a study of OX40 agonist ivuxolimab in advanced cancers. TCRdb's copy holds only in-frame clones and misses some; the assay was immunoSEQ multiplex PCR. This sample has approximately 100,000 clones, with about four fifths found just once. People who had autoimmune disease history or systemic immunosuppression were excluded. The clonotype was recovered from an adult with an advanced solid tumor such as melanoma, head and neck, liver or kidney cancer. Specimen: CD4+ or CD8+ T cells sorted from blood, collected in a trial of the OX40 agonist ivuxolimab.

CDR3: CASSLWGINYGYTF. The CDR3 DNA sequence: TGTGCCAGCAGCTTATGGGGGATTAACTATGGCTACACCTTC. The rearrangement joins TRBV5-4 to TRBJ1-2, with a tentative D call TRBD1 (5 bases). V dropped 2 bases and J dropped 1 base, with 9 bases sitting between them. Germline lookup yields CDR1 SGHNT and CDR2 YYREEE (reference sequence). The CDR3 contains 14 residues.